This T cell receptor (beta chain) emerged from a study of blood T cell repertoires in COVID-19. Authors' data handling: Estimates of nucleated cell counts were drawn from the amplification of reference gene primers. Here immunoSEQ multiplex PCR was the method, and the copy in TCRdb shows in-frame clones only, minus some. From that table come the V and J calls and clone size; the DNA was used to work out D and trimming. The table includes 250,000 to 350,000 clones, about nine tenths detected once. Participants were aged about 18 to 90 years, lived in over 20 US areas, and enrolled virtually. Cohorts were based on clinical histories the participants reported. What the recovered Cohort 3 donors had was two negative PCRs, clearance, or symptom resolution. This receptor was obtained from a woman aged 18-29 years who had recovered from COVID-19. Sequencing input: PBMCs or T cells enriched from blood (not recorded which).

CDR3: CATSSGGDTDTQYF. DNA of the CDR3: TGTGCCACCTCAAGCGGGGGCGACACAGATACGCAGTATTTT. V usage is TRBV24-1 and J usage is TRBJ2-3; TRBD2 aligns across 8 bases. Trimming removed 9 bases from V and 2 bases from J; junction bases left unmatched: 6. This CDR3 has 14 amino acids. Germline CDR1 and CDR2: KGHDR and SFDVKD.